The 30 T cell receptor beta chains listed next were all sequenced from one sample in a study of CD8+ T cells in alopecia areata. Extracted RNA was reverse transcribed into cDNA, the sequencing template. The table came from immunoSEQ multiplex PCR; TCRdb's copy has only in-frame clones and leaves some out. This sample has some 220,000 clones, with about 50% found just once. Treatment: oral pan-JAK inhibitor, 5-10 mg twice daily. The source was CD4+ T cells sorted from blood, collected at week 4, from a patient treated with tofacitinib. The source of these receptors is a human donor with alopecia areata.

J is TRBJ2-7 and V is TRBV27; perhaps TRBD1 as D (5 bases). The V gene lost 5 bases and the J gene lost 6 bases, with 14 bases spanning the gap. The germline gives CDR1 MNHEY, CDR2 SMNVEV (reference sequence). CDR3 size: 13 residues. CDR3 amino acids: CASSAGPITEQYF. As DNA, the CDR3 is TGTGCCAGCAGTGCAGGGCCCATCACCGAGCAGTACTTC.

The gene calls are TRBV2 and TRBJ1-5, with a weak D call TRBD1 (5 bases). The V gene lost 4 bases and the J gene lost 6 bases, with 16 bases spanning the gap. CDR1 SNHLY and CDR2 FYNNEI come from the germline V gene. The CDR3 consists of 15 residues. The DNA of the CDR3 is TGTGCCAGCAGTGCAAATTCAGGGTTGGGTCAGCCCCAGCATTTT. This encodes CASSANSGLGQPQHF.

The gene calls are TRBV7-3 and TRBJ2-7; 8 nucleotides agree with TRBD1. Unmatched junction bases numbered 2, after V lost 5 bases and J lost 5 bases. This CDR3 has 12 residues. Germline V gene data show CDR1 as SGHTA and CDR2 as FQGTGA. The CDR3 is CASSKQGDEQYF. The CDR3 nucleotides are TGTGCCAGCAGCAAACAGGGGGACGAGCAGTACTTC.

The J gene is TRBJ2-2, the V gene TRBV9; D ambiguous. The V end was cut by 4 bases, the J end by 6 bases, with 7 bases between. The germline V gene has CDR1 SGDLS and CDR2 YYNGEE. The CDR3 has 12 amino acids. CDR3 nucleotides: TGTGCCAGCAGCCTCTGGTCCGGGGAGCTGTTTTTT. Translation: CASSLWSGELFF.

This chain connects TRBV2 to TRBJ2-7, with 8 bases matching TRBD1. This CDR3 contains 12 residues. Germline CDR1 and CDR2: SNHLY and FYNNEI. With V trimmed by 7 bases and J by 5 bases, 4 bases remained unmatched. The CDR3 protein is CASTKDRDEQYF. The CDR3 DNA sequence: TGTGCCAGCACTAAGGACAGGGACGAGCAGTACTTC.

This chain joins TRBV15 and TRBJ2-7, with 7 bases fitting TRBD1. CDR3 length: 14 amino acids. Losses at the gene ends were 5 bases for V and 3 bases for J; bases not matched to a gene: 7. Germline V gene data show CDR1 as LNHNV and CDR2 as YYDKDF (reference sequence). In nucleotides, the CDR3 is TGTGCCACCAGCTCGGGGACAGTAGACTACGAGCAGTACTTC. Translation gives CATSSGTVDYEQYF.

The rearrangement links TRBV2 to TRBJ2-4, with D unresolved. Trimming stripped 6 bases from V and 7 bases from J, with 13 bases between. The CDR3 is made up of 13 amino acids. Germline V lookup: CDR1 SNHLY, CDR2 FYNNEI. The CDR3 sequence is CASSLLTGNIQYF. DNA for the CDR3: TGTGCCAGCAGCTTATTGACCGGGAACATTCAGTACTTC.

The CDR3 DNA follows: TGTGCCAGCAGCTTAGTCCCCGGGGGACTCGCAGAGACCCAGTACTTC. Translated, it gives CASSLVPGGLAETQYF. The chain has TRBV7-2 and TRBJ2-5; tentative D call: TRBD2 (6 bases). Germline CDR1 SGHTA, CDR2 FQGNSA. The CDR3 runs to 16 residues. V lost 1 base, J lost 4 bases, and 16 bases lay in between.

Worth noting for this clone: Other nucleotide sequences from this sample produce the same CDR3. The V gene is TRBV9, the J gene TRBJ2-7, with TRBD1 identical over 11 bases. V shed 2 bases and J 6 bases; nucleotides not matched to a gene: 4. The CDR3 consists of 14 residues. Germline V lookup: CDR1 SGDLS, CDR2 YYNGEE. In DNA form, the CDR3 reads TGTGCCAGCAGCGTGGCCGGGACAGGGGGCGAGCAGTACTTC. This gives the protein CASSVAGTGGEQYF.

This chain joins TRBV11-2 and TRBJ2-7; no clear D. This CDR3 comprises 15 residues. V dropped 1 base and J dropped 2 bases, with 12 bases sitting between them. The germline V gene encodes CDR1 SGHAT and CDR2 FQNNGV. CDR3 sequence: CASSLGWTTTYEQYF. As DNA, the CDR3 is TGTGCCAGCAGCTTAGGGTGGACCACCACCTACGAGCAGTACTTC.

This clone was observed at least ten times. The chain has TRBV4-3 and TRBJ2-3; 9 positions agree with TRBD2. Germline lookup yields CDR1 LGHNA and CDR2 YSLEER. Trimming took 3 bases from V and 6 from J; bases not matched to a gene: 10. The CDR3 extends over 16 amino acids. In DNA form, the CDR3 reads TGCGCCAGCAGCCACACGCGGGGGGGCAGGGTTGATACGCAGTATTTT. Translated, it gives CASSHTRGGRVDTQYF.

J is TRBJ1-2 and V is TRBV29-1, with 7 bases fitting TRBD1. Germline assignment: CDR1 SQVTM and CDR2 ANQGSEA. V trimming: 7 bases; J trimming: 6 bases; junction bases outside the gene matches: 5. The length of the CDR3 is 11 residues. This CDR3 reads CSDRTGDGYTF. CDR3 nucleotides: TGCAGCGACAGGACAGGAGATGGCTACACCTTC.

The chain couples TRBV5-1 to TRBJ1-2; the match to TRBD1 covers 7 bases. Germline V lookup: CDR1 SGHRS, CDR2 YFSETQ. There are 12 residues in the CDR3. V trimming: 4 bases; J trimming: 8 bases; junction bases outside the gene matches: 5. As DNA, the CDR3 is TGCGCCAGCAGCCCGGGACAGAGGGGCTACACCTTC. It encodes CASSPGQRGYTF.

This clone has a handful of counts. The chain recombines TRBV27 with TRBJ2-7, with D perhaps matching TRBD2 (5 bases). Germline CDR1 reads MNHEY; CDR2 reads SMNVEV (reference sequence). The length of the CDR3 is 15 residues. The ends were cut back, 4 bases at V and 7 bases at J, with 20 bases in the middle. CDR3 in DNA: TGTGCCAGCAGTTGGGGAGTAGGTCGCTTGGGGGAGCAGTACTTC. Its protein is CASSWGVGRLGEQYF.

This chain connects TRBV9 to TRBJ2-3; a possible D gene is TRBD2 (5 bases). Trimming left V 2 bases short and J 4 bases short, with 11 bases between. This CDR3 comprises 14 residues. Germline V gives CDR1 SGDLS, CDR2 YYNGEE. The CDR3 protein is CASSVASNADTQYF. In DNA form, the CDR3 reads TGTGCCAGCAGCGTCGCTAGCAACGCAGATACGCAGTATTTT.

The CDR3 nucleotides are TGCGCCAGCAGCCAAGATCAACAGGGATATGGCTACACCTTC. Translating it yields CASSQDQQGYGYTF. This rearrangement joins TRBV4-1 to TRBJ1-2; maybe TRBD1 (6 bases). CDR3 length: 14 residues. V lost 0 bases, J lost 5 bases, and 10 bases lay in between. The V gene's germline CDR1 is MGHRA and CDR2 YSYEKL.

This clone was observed a handful of times. The rearrangement uses TRBV10-3 and TRBJ2-1, with D perhaps given as TRBD1 or TRBD2 (6 bases each). Germline V gene data show CDR1 as ENHRY and CDR2 as SYGVKD. Trimming pared 6 bases from V and 8 bases from J, leaving 23 bases between. The CDR3 totals 16 residues. CDR3 sequence: CAIRPSPGAGFDEQFF. CDR3 in DNA: TGTGCCATCAGACCTTCTCCAGGGGCGGGGTTCGATGAGCAGTTCTTC.

A note on this clone: A much more abundant neighbour one base away suggests this may be a read error. The chain uses TRBV5-1 and TRBJ2-7; D remains ambiguous. V lost 3 bases and J 0 bases, leaving 1 base between the germline ends. This CDR3 contains 11 residues. Per germline, CDR1 SGHRS and CDR2 YFSETQ. CDR3 nucleotides: TGCGCCAGCAGCTCCTCCTACGAGCAGTACTTC. Translating it yields CASSSSYEQYF.

This clone appeared a few times. This CDR3 reads CASSLESFAYNEQFF. The CDR3 DNA reads as TGTGCCAGCAGCTTAGAGTCTTTCGCATACAATGAGCAGTTCTTC. The chain links TRBV11-2 to TRBJ2-1, with D unresolved. This CDR3 is built from 15 residues. Germline V gene data show CDR1 as SGHAT and CDR2 as FQNNGV. Deletions cut 0 bases from V and 4 bases from J, with 10 bases between.

The CDR3 DNA follows: TGCGCCAGCAGCCAAGAGGCGGGGAACCCCTACAATGAGCAGTTCTTC. Translating gives CASSQEAGNPYNEQFF. The genes are TRBV4-3 and TRBJ2-1, with a possible D match to TRBD2 (6 bases). The germline gives CDR1 LGHNA, CDR2 YSLEER. With 0 bases removed from V and 2 bases from J, the gap between germline ends came to 11 bases. This CDR3 has 16 residues.

As concerns this clone: In the same sample, other DNA sequences code for this CDR3. V gene TRBV7-3 combines with J gene TRBJ2-3; D is unresolved. The CDR3 totals 13 residues. Germline assignment: CDR1 SGHTA and CDR2 FQGTGA. Trimming removed 2 bases at V and 2 bases at J, with 5 bases between. CDR3 amino acids: CASSLSTTDTQYF. Written as DNA, the CDR3 is TGTGCCAGCAGCTTATCGACCACAGATACGCAGTATTTT.

About this clone itself: This same CDR3 is encoded by further DNA sequences in the sample. The chain joins TRBV4-3 to TRBJ2-1; D perhaps matches TRBD2 (6 bases). V lost 0 bases, J lost 0 bases, and 12 bases lay in between. CDR1 is LGHNA, CDR2 YSLEER, per germline. The CDR3 totals 17 residues. The CDR3 here is CASSQDSAGSSYNEQFF. The CDR3 nucleotides read TGCGCCAGCAGCCAAGATTCGGCGGGGAGCTCCTACAATGAGCAGTTCTTC.

In its sample, this clone was seen a few times. The V and J genes are TRBV30 and TRBJ2-1; D may be TRBD2 (6 bases). CDR3 length: 16 residues. Germline values: CDR1 GTSNPN, CDR2 SVGIG (reference sequence). The ends were cut back, 4 bases at V and 8 bases at J, with 24 bases in the middle. CDR3 region: CAWKFRLVYSRDEQFF. The CDR3 DNA reads TGTGCCTGGAAATTTCGACTAGTGTATAGTCGGGATGAGCAGTTCTTC. Full variable domain (remainder filled in from reference TRBV30 and TRBJ2-1): SQTIHQWPATLVQPVGSPLSLECTVEGTSNPNLYWYRQAAGRGLQLLFYSVGIGQISSEVPQNLSASRPQDRQFILSSKKLLLSDSGFYLCAWKFRLVYSRDEQFFGPGTRLTVL.

This chain connects TRBV7-2 to TRBJ2-1; 8 bases line up with TRBD2. With V trimmed by 5 bases and J by 9 bases, 3 bases remained unmatched. Germline lookup yields CDR1 SGHTA and CDR2 FQGNSA. This CDR3 is built from 12 residues. CDR3 residues: CASSLRGGEQFF. CDR3 nucleotides: TGTGCCAGCAGCCTCCGGGGGGGTGAGCAGTTCTTC.

V usage is TRBV6-5 and J usage is TRBJ1-2, with a tentative D call TRBD1 (5 bases). This CDR3 contains 12 residues. Germline CDR1 and CDR2: MNHEY and SVGAGI. V was clipped by 6 bases and J by 8 bases, with 13 bases between them. This CDR3 reads CASRPGGEGYTF. As DNA, the CDR3 is TGTGCCAGCAGGCCTGGGGGTGAAGGCTACACCTTC.

The chain uses TRBV18 and TRBJ2-3; D may be TRBD2 (5 bases). The V end lost 2 bases, the J end lost 2 bases, and 8 bases lay between the germline ends. CDR1 and CDR2 (germline): KGHSH, LQKENI. This CDR3 has 14 residues. This chain's CDR3 is CASSPLDSTDTQYF. The CDR3 coding sequence is TGTGCCAGCTCACCATTGGACTCCACAGATACGCAGTATTTT.

V and J are TRBV4-3 and TRBJ2-7; D is perhaps TRBD1 (5 bases). CDR3 length equals 15 residues. The germline V gene encodes CDR1 LGHNA and CDR2 YSLEER. Trimming stripped 0 bases from V and 2 bases from J, with 11 bases between. CDR3 residues: CASSQEQGAAYEQYF. CDR3 in DNA: TGCGCCAGCAGCCAAGAGCAGGGCGCGGCCTACGAGCAGTACTTC.

This chain connects TRBV29-1 to TRBJ2-7; 11 bases are a match to TRBD1. The CDR3 is 13 residues long. The germline V gene has CDR1 SQVTM and CDR2 ANQGSEA. With 3 bases clipped from V and 5 bases from J, the junction kept 3 bases outside the gene matches. DNA for the CDR3: TGCAGCGTTGAGGGACAGGGGGTCCACGAGCAGTACTTC. The encoded protein is CSVEGQGVHEQYF.

The J gene is TRBJ1-1, the V gene TRBV7-9; D remains ambiguous. CDR3 length: 14 residues. CDR1 and CDR2 (germline): SEHNR, FQNEAQ (reference sequence). V lost 5 bases and J 3 bases, leaving 13 bases between the germline ends. CDR3 sequence: CASSPRQVDTEAFF. In nucleotides, the CDR3 is TGTGCCAGCAGCCCCAGGCAGGTGGACACTGAAGCTTTCTTT.

The chain links TRBV18 to TRBJ2-7, with D tentatively TRBD1 (5 bases). V was clipped by 4 bases and J by 4 bases, with 8 bases between them. This CDR3 region has 12 residues. Germline V gene lookup returns CDR1 KGHSH and CDR2 LQKENI. The CDR3 is CASSLGAYEQYF. The CDR3 DNA is TGTGCCAGCTCACTAGGGGCTTACGAGCAGTACTTC.